The entry that follows covers one T cell receptor (beta chain) sequence. This sample stems from a study of T cell responses to AZD1222 COVID-19 vaccine. Study information: The study pooled second doses at about 4 or about 12 weeks.

The CDR3 contains 14 residues. Measured with immunoSEQ multiplex PCR; TCRdb has only the in-frame clones, and not every one. Among roughly 99,000 clones, around 90% were seen once, and the ten largest hold 3.5% to 4.5%. This sample comprised peripheral blood, obtained on day 0 of AZD1222 vaccination. The chain combines TRBV21-1 with TRBJ2-5. TRBV21-1 corresponds to a pseudogene. The clonotype comes from an adult in good health. CDR3 coding DNA: TGTGCCAGCAGCAAAGTGGGTACGCAAGAGACCCAGTACTTC. Its protein product is CASSKVGTQETQYF.